This T cell receptor beta chain was sequenced for a study of blood T cells in healthy people across ages (dated by TCRdb to between 2014 and 2016). About the study as a whole: In model experiments, template switching captured about one uniquely barcoded TCR beta cDNA molecule for every two T cells. Age-related changes in TCR beta repertoire diversity were measured in the study by deep sequencing normalized with unique cDNA molecular identifiers. Donors were grouped into four age groups: young (average approximately 16 years), middle-aged (39), aged (around 60) and long-lived (82). For two donors (one aged 18 to 29 and one aged 80 or older), the study analyzed two additional independent replicas of 1 million unique cDNA reads from the same blood draw.

The library relied on 5' RACE. The instrument was an Illumina HiSeq 2500. A second PCR of roughly 7 to 11 cycles was performed with a sample-barcoded 5' primer and a J-beta primer mix. Each TCR beta cDNA molecule received a unique molecular identifier from a template-switch 5' adaptor carrying 12 random nucleotides. Each sample yielded at least 3 million CDR3-containing paired-end reads. The Mint cDNA synthesis kit, primed by a TRBC-specific oligonucleotide, was used to synthesize first-strand cDNA from all RNA. Following uracil-DNA glycosylase treatment, all cDNA underwent a first 18-cycle PCR with the universal primers M1SS and BC2_uni_R. The original pipeline was this. For normalization, 1 million high-quality reads were randomly selected from each sample, with every read carrying a distinct molecular identifier. Instead of being binned into consensus sequences, reads with shared molecular identifiers were discarded. MiTCR, set to a Q25 quality threshold and the strictest error-elimination algorithm, was used for CDR3 identification, clonotype clustering and error correction. A nonparametric unseen species model with Euler transformation was used to estimate lower-bound total TCR beta diversity. TCRdb trimmed public reads at Q25 via fastp, called clones via MiXCR and kept in-frame beta chains. Every entry covers one CDR3 protein and lists the most common genes and DNA from its rows. The V and J calls and clone size come from TCRdb's table, not from the authors' own analysis. This sample holds more than 900,000 distinct CDR3 sequences; approximately 26% were observed only once. About 0.72% of the sample rests with the top ten.

Worth noting for this clonotype: There is no known antigen for this receptor. Base qualities are not provided; no much larger clone lies one nucleotide away.

Systemically healthy Caucasian individuals from Russia, 35 to 50 in total and aged 6 to 90 years, were included as donors. Each donor gave approximately 9.3 milliliters of peripheral blood, collected into EDTA-treated Vacutainer tubes. Ficoll-Paque density-gradient centrifugation was used to isolate PBMCs, with at least 6.5 million per sample. Trizol reagent was used to extract total RNA from the PBMCs, yielding at least 5 micrograms per sample. For every donor, flow cytometry on a PBMC aliquot measured the percentage of naive CD45RAhigh/CD27high T cells. CDR1 and CDR2 (MNHEY, SVGEGT) derive from the germline V gene. From the cysteine through the phenylalanine, the CDR3 covers 12 amino acids. Left in the record is the CDR3 DNA by itself, 36 bases read in frame from the first base. V is reduced by 6 bases and J by 8 bases, leaving a spacing of 10 bases between them. Findings and caveats that apply to the study as a whole: Since profiling was done on bulk unsorted PBMCs, naive and antigen-experienced compartments could not be conclusively compared. A strong correlation was found between observed TCR beta diversity and the percentage of naive T cells measured by flow cytometry. Observed TCR beta diversity per million T cells fell roughly linearly with age, and a significant reduction was already apparent by age around 40. Total diversity estimates from one million sequenced T cells were considered lower bounds and underestimates. Because donor CMV infection status was unknown, age-related changes in expanded clonotypes were potentially confounded. Compared with the aged group, the long-lived group had more naive CD4+ T cells, fewer expanded clones and increased TCR diversity, a pattern suggesting age selection.

These data also formed part of another study, on T cells of mothers and their children. Per that second paper: Nine systemically healthy Caucasian individuals, comprising three mothers and their six children, were included as donors. cDNA synthesis consumed the entire amount of extracted RNA, loaded at about 1.5 ug RNA in each 15 ul reaction. In the second PCR, sample barcodes and 2-4 random nucleotides were introduced via the M1S primer. Over 8.5 million TCR beta CDR3 reads were obtained for each mother, and approximately 3.2 million reads were obtained for each child. Thymic selection similarly shapes TCR recombination output in related and unrelated pairs, with minor effect from inherited differences. Normalized repertoire overlap was always slightly but never significantly higher in related than unrelated mother-child pairs. With a sensitivity of approximately 96 clones per million clonotypes, no persistent microchimeric T cell clones were detected. To look for features that set related mother-child pairs apart from unrelated individuals, the researchers ran deep NGS to compare the TCR beta repertoires of mothers and children. The mean age was about 37 +/- 4 years for the mothers and around 11 +/- 4 years for the children. After adapters were ligated using NEBNext reagents, the libraries underwent 100+100 nt paired-end sequencing on an Illumina HiSeq 2000. To prevent cross-contamination, the mother and child libraries were prepared one month apart and sequenced in separate runs. For each donor, between roughly 500,000 and 2,300,000 distinct TCR beta clonotypes were identified. Naive TCR beta clonotypes were estimated from low-frequency clonotypes matched to each donor's FACS-determined naive share, without sorting.

The sequence joins TRBV6-2 or TRBV6-3 to TRBJ2-2; the D gene cannot be named for sure. The clonotype comes from a girl under 10 years old in good health. Sequencing input: blood. Here the CDR3 is given as CASRRAVGELFF. The base sequence is TGTGCCAGCAGAAGGGCAGTGGGGGAGCTGTTTTTT.